The clone carrying this T cell receptor beta chain appeared a few times. The antigen remains undetermined. A second roughly 6 to 12 cycle PCR used barcoded and J-beta primers. TCRdb called the 5' RACE reads again in MiXCR, with one record for every CDR3 protein. This sample has 1,500,000 or so distinct CDR3 sequences; approximately 59% occur once, and the top ten carry over 5.5%. The source of the sample is a study of blood T cells in healthy people across ages. Study-wide points: Older age coincided with a roughly linear decline in TCR beta diversity per million T cells.

The CDR3 length is 14 residues. From germline, CDR1 is MNHNS and CDR2 SASEGT. The germline V and J ends were trimmed by 2 bases and 2 bases, with 10 bases remaining between them. Isolated per sample were at least 6 million PBMCs. This sequence joins TRBV6-1 and TRBJ2-7; possibly TRBD1 for D (5 bases). The receptor was isolated from a man younger than 30 in good health. The sample taken for sequencing was blood. The CDR3: CASSELKGPYEQYF. CDR3 in DNA: TGTGCCAGCAGTGAACTCAAGGGGCCCTACGAGCAGTACTTC.